Shown below are 14 T cell receptor beta chains from a single sample sequenced in a study of post-analysis software for immune sequencing data. Study-wide results and caveats: Included in a set of roughly five TRBV segments more frequent in patients than controls were TRBV5-6, TRBV5-1 and TRBV20-1.

No antigen has been assigned to these receptors. Prepared TCR beta cDNA libraries contained unique molecular identifiers. TCRdb called the PCR reads again in MiXCR, with one record for every CDR3 protein. This sample has about 680,000 distinct CDR3 sequences, with approximately 60% found just once. The specimen was blood. These receptors were obtained from a girl aged 2-9 years with multiple sclerosis.

The V gene is TRBV5-5, the J gene TRBJ2-1; D may be TRBD2 (6 bases). CDR3 size: 16 residues. The germline CDR1 and CDR2 sequences are SGHKS and YYEKEE (reference sequence). V shed 3 bases and J shed 5 bases, with 18 bases lying between them. CDR3 protein: CASSSTGGRPNNEQFF. CDR3 nucleotide sequence: TGTGCCAGCAGCTCTACCGGGGGACGTCCCAACAATGAGCAGTTCTTC.

This clonotype was detected only a few times. This chain uses TRBV20-1 with TRBJ2-4; TRBD1 matches 9 bases. Germline CDR1 is DFQATT and CDR2 is SNEGSKA (reference sequence). The CDR3 contains 16 residues. V shed 3 bases and J 3 bases; nucleotides not matched to a gene: 9. CDR3 in amino acids: CSASGGQGYVKNIQYF. The CDR3 nucleotides read TGCAGTGCTAGTGGGGGACAGGGTTATGTCAAAAACATTCAGTACTTC.

This chain connects TRBV7-9 to TRBJ1-4; 7 bases match TRBD1. Germline V gene sequence: CDR1 SEHNR, CDR2 FQNEAQ (reference sequence). V lost 5 bases to trimming and J lost 8 bases; unmatched junction nucleotides: 11. The CDR3 sequence is 15 residues long. CDR3 sequence reads: CASSQGVGGKEKLFF. CDR3 bases: TGTGCCAGCAGCCAGGGGGTCGGGGGCAAAGAAAAACTGTTTTTT.

This clonotype appeared a few times. The V gene is TRBV3-1, the J gene TRBJ2-5, with D tentatively TRBD2 (6 bases). The J call may not be correct, given that the DNA end is closer to TRBJ2-7. The CDR3 is made up of 13 amino acids. Germline V gene data show CDR1 as LGHDT and CDR2 as YNNKEL (reference sequence). CDR3 residues: CASSQDGSGEQYF. CDR3 DNA sequence: TGTGCCAGCAGCCAGGACGGGAGTGGCGAGCAGTACTTC.

This sequence joins TRBV6-1 and TRBJ1-2; no clear D. V was trimmed by 3 bases and J by 5 bases, leaving 10 bases between them. Per the germline V gene, CDR1 is MNHNS and CDR2 is SASEGT. CDR3 length equals 13 residues. DNA of the CDR3: TGTGCCAGCAGTGAGTTGACGGATTATGGCTACACCTTC. Residues: CASSELTDYGYTF.

The chain uses TRBV7-9 and TRBJ1-5; no reliable D call. V was pared by 3 bases and J by 2 bases, with 11 bases between. The CDR3 is 15 residues long. Germline lookup yields CDR1 SEHNR and CDR2 FQNEAQ (reference sequence). The CDR3 DNA is TGTGCCAGCAGCTTGGCGAACCAGGGCAATCAGCCCCAGCATTTT. Translating it yields CASSLANQGNQPQHF. The full variable domain, its missing parts supplied by reference TRBV7-9 and TRBJ1-5, is DTGVSQNPRHKITKRGQNVTFRCDPISEHNRLYWYRQTLGQGPEFLTYFQNEAQLEKSRLLSDRFSAERPKGSFSTLEIQRTEQGDSAMYLCASSLANQGNQPQHFGDGTRLSIL.

This sequence joins TRBV14 and TRBJ2-7; 9 nucleotides match TRBD1. The CDR3 contains 13 residues. V shed 11 bases, J shed 2 bases, and the junction held 7 bases outside the gene matches. The germline V gene encodes CDR1 SGHDN and CDR2 FVKESK. The chain's CDR3 is CASKDRGTYEQYF. The CDR3 DNA reads TGTGCCTCAAAGGACAGGGGAACCTACGAGCAGTACTTC. Filled out from reference TRBV14 and TRBJ2-7, the complete variable domain reads EAGVTQFPSHSVIEKGQTVTLRCDPISGHDNLYWYRRVMGKEIKFLLHFVKESKQDESGMPNNRFLAERTGGTYSTLKVQPAELEDSGVYFCASKDRGTYEQYFGPGTRLTVT.

The CDR3 here is CASRQQAYSNQPQHF. The CDR3 nucleotides are TGTGCCAGCAGACAACAGGCATATAGCAATCAGCCCCAGCATTTT. V is TRBV6-5 and J is TRBJ1-5, with D possibly being TRBD1 (5 bases). The CDR3 covers 15 residues. V lost 6 bases, J lost 0 bases, and 12 bases lay in between. The V gene's germline CDR1 is MNHEY and CDR2 SVGAGI.

In its sample, this clonotype was seen once. V and J are TRBV3-1 and TRBJ2-1; maybe TRBD1 (7 bases). The germline V gene has CDR1 LGHDT and CDR2 YNNKEL (reference sequence). The CDR3 spans 14 residues. Trimming left V 10 bases short and J 4 bases short, with 17 bases between. This chain's CDR3 is CATEGGGGYNEQFF. The CDR3 DNA is TGTGCCACCGAAGGAGGGGGCGGGTACAATGAGCAGTTCTTC.

This clonotype was found a few times. The chain links TRBV5-1 to TRBJ1-2; D not certain. Germline-derived CDR1 and CDR2 are SGHRS and YFSETQ. The V and J ends lost 4 bases and 3 bases respectively, with 13 bases between them. CDR3 length: 14 amino acids. The CDR3 coding sequence is TGCGCCAGCAGCATGTCGCGGGGAGACTATGGCTACACCTTC. Amino acids: CASSMSRGDYGYTF.

This clonotype was seen only a few times. One end of the junction fails to match germline, which may point to a read error. The chain has TRBV29-1 and TRBJ2-7; D is possibly TRBD2 (6 bases). This CDR3 has 11 amino acids. Looked up from germline, CDR1 is SQVTM and CDR2 is ANQGSEA. CDR3 in DNA: TGCAGCGGCGGGAACTCCAACGAGCAGTACTTC. Amino acid sequence: CSGGNSNEQYF.

This clonotype has a handful of counts. The chain is built from TRBV7-3 and TRBJ2-7; TRBD2 aligns across 7 bases. V dropped 1 base and J dropped 2; count of bases not matched to a gene: 5. The CDR3 extends over 15 amino acids. Per germline, CDR1 SGHTA and CDR2 FQGTGA. As DNA, the CDR3 is TGTGCCAGCAGCTTAAGACTAGCTGGCCCCTACGAGCAGTACTTC. Protein product: CASSLRLAGPYEQYF. Together with reference TRBV7-3 and TRBJ2-7, the CDR3 gives the full variable domain: GAGVSQTPSNKVTEKGKYVELRCDPISGHTALYWYRQSLGQGPEFLIYFQGTGAADDSGLPNDRFFAVRPEGSVSTLKIQRTERGDSAVYLCASSLRLAGPYEQYFGPGTRLTVT.

The V gene is TRBV10-3, the J gene TRBJ1-5, with 10 bases lining up with TRBD1. V lost 4 bases to trimming and J lost 2 bases; unmatched junction nucleotides: 5. Germline CDR1 and CDR2: ENHRY and SYGVKD. The CDR3 spans 16 residues. The CDR3 DNA is TGTGCCATCAGTGGCGCCGGGACAGGGGGCAATCAGCCCCAGCATTTT. Its translation is CAISGAGTGGNQPQHF.

CDR3: CASSSGLLDTQYF. The CDR3 DNA is TGTGCCAGCAGCTCCGGACTGCTAGATACGCAGTATTTT. The V gene is TRBV7-9, the J gene TRBJ2-3, with a tentative D call TRBD2 (5 bases). V was cut by 4 bases and J by 5 bases, with 10 bases left in between. The CDR3 is 13 amino acids. Germline V gene sequence: CDR1 SEHNR, CDR2 FQNEAQ (reference sequence). Based on the CDR3 plus reference TRBV7-9 and TRBJ2-3, the full variable domain is DTGVSQNPRHKITKRGQNVTFRCDPISEHNRLYWYRQTLGQGPEFLTYFQNEAQLEKSRLLSDRFSAERPKGSFSTLEIQRTEQGDSAMYLCASSSGLLDTQYFGPGTRLTVL.